These T cell receptor beta chains were read from a single sample in a study of CD8 T cells in Susac syndrome. TCRdb analysed the immunoSEQ multiplex PCR reads with MiXCR anew, one entry per CDR3 protein. Found here are roughly 200,000 distinct CDR3 sequences, around 95% of them singletons; the top ten hold around 0.093%. Sequenced: CD4+ T cells from PBMCs. The receptor source for this set is a human donor in good health. The CDR3 runs from the conserved cysteine through the conserved F or W. The D gene is left open where the match is weak. Clone sizes are given selectively: once, few, many, or a class where the clone is expanded.

D: TRBD2; size: NA; J: TRBJ2-5; length: 13; V: TRBV29-1; DNA: TGCAGCGTTTTTGGGGGGGTTAAAGAGACCCAGTACTTC; CDR3: CSVFGGVKETQYF
D: TRBD1; size: NA; J: TRBJ2-2; length: 17; V: TRBV20-1; DNA: TGCAGTGCTAGAAGGCTACCGGGACAGGGGTCCGACGGGGAGCTGTTTTTT; CDR3: CSARRLPGQGSDGELFF
D: NA; size: NA; J: TRBJ2-4; length: 14; V: TRBV2; DNA: TGTGCCAGCAGTACACCCTTAGACAAAAACATTCAGTACTTC; CDR3: CASSTPLDKNIQYF
D: TRBD2; size: NA; J: TRBJ2-3; length: 13; V: TRBV5-4; DNA: TGTGCCAGCAGTTCAGCGGGACTAGGGACGCAGTATTTT; CDR3: CASSSAGLGTQYF
D: TRBD1; size: NA; J: TRBJ1-2; length: 13; V: TRBV30; DNA: TGTGCCTGGAGTTTCGACAGGGGAGGAGGCTACACCTTC; CDR3: CAWSFDRGGGYTF
D: NA; size: NA; J: TRBJ2-3; length: 13; V: TRBV24-1; DNA: TGTGCCACCTCCGGGGCTGATACAGATACGCAGTATTTT; CDR3: CATSGADTDTQYF
D: NA; size: NA; J: TRBJ2-1; length: 15; V: TRBV19; DNA: TGTGCCAGTAGTCTCCTCCGGGACCCTGACAATGAGCAGTTCTTC; CDR3: CASSLLRDPDNEQFF
D: TRBD2; size: NA; J: TRBJ2-1; length: 14; V: TRBV28; DNA: TGTGCCAGTAAGTTTGGCGGGAGTAGTAATGAGCAGTTCTTC; CDR3: CASKFGGSSNEQFF
D: NA; size: NA; J: TRBJ2-1; length: 13; V: TRBV5-1; DNA: TGCGCCAGCAGCTTGGACCCCAGCAATGAGCAGTTCTTC; CDR3: CASSLDPSNEQFF
D: TRBD2; size: NA; J: TRBJ2-3; length: 14; V: TRBV29-1; DNA: TGCAGCGTTGACGGGGGGGCCCCCACAGATACGCAGTATTTT; CDR3: CSVDGGAPTDTQYF
D: NA; size: once; J: TRBJ2-1; length: 12; V: TRBV30; DNA: TGTGCCTGGACCGCTTCAACGAATGAGCAGTTCTTC; CDR3: CAWTASTNEQFF
D: NA; size: NA; J: TRBJ1-1; length: 12; V: TRBV3-1; DNA: TGTGCCAGCAGCCAAGTTCACACTGAAGCTTTCTTT; CDR3: CASSQVHTEAFF
D: NA; size: NA; J: TRBJ2-3; length: 15; V: TRBV20-1; DNA: TGCAGTGCTAGAGATGCAGGGGTTCCCACAGATACGCAGTATTTT; CDR3: CSARDAGVPTDTQYF
D: NA; size: NA; J: TRBJ2-7; length: 14; V: TRBV6-5; DNA: TGTGCCAGCAGTACCGCCGGGTCCGGCTACGAGCAGTACTTC; CDR3: CASSTAGSGYEQYF
D: NA; size: NA; J: TRBJ2-1; length: 13; V: TRBV5-1; DNA: TGCGCCAGCAGACTGGAGGGCGGCGATGAGCAGTTCTTC; CDR3: CASRLEGGDEQFF
D: NA; size: NA; J: TRBJ1-2; length: 14; V: TRBV20-1; DNA: TGCAGTGCTAGAGGGGCAGGTCAGGACTATGGCTACACCTTC; CDR3: CSARGAGQDYGYTF
D: NA; size: NA; J: TRBJ2-2; length: 16; V: TRBV7-8; DNA: TGTGCCAGCAGCGTACAGGGTCTACGGAACACCGGGGAGCTGTTTTTT; CDR3: CASSVQGLRNTGELFF
D: TRBD2; size: NA; J: TRBJ2-7; length: 14; V: TRBV5-1; DNA: TGCGCCAGCAGCAGGAGCGGGGGGCCGACCGAGCAGTACTTC; CDR3: CASSRSGGPTEQYF
D: NA; size: NA; J: TRBJ2-5; length: 16; V: TRBV5-4; DNA: TGTGCCAGCAGCTCGCGACAGTTTCTGGGGGTGGAGACCCAGTACTTC; CDR3: CASSSRQFLGVETQYF
D: NA; size: NA; J: TRBJ2-5; length: 16; V: TRBV9; DNA: TGTGCCAGCAGCGGAGGAAGGGGCAGGCCGAAAGAGACCCAGTACTTC; CDR3: CASSGGRGRPKETQYF
D: NA; size: NA; J: TRBJ1-2; length: 8; V: TRBV7-9; DNA: TGTGCCGTGTATGGCTACACCTTC; CDR3: CAVYGYTF
D: NA; size: NA; J: TRBJ2-1; length: 14; V: TRBV29-1; DNA: TGCAGCGCCTTCCGAGGGGGGACCACCAATGAGCAGTTCTTC; CDR3: CSAFRGGTTNEQFF
D: TRBD2; size: once; J: TRBJ2-3; length: 15; V: TRBV20-1; DNA: TGCAGTGCGACCACGTCACTAGCGGGAGCAGATACGCAGTATTTT; CDR3: CSATTSLAGADTQYF
D: NA; size: NA; J: TRBJ1-2; length: 12; V: TRBV19; DNA: TGTGCCAGCAAAAGGTCAGGGAACGGCTACACCTTC; CDR3: CASKRSGNGYTF
D: NA; size: NA; J: TRBJ2-3; length: 14; V: TRBV11-2; DNA: TGTGCCAGCAGCTTTGGTCTGAGCCCAGATACGCAGTATTTT; CDR3: CASSFGLSPDTQYF
D: NA; size: NA; J: TRBJ1-4; length: 14; V: TRBV28; DNA: TGTGCCAGCAGACTTTCCGGGGACCTTCAAAAACTGTTTTTT; CDR3: CASRLSGDLQKLFF
D: NA; size: NA; J: TRBJ2-2; length: 14; V: TRBV29-1; DNA: TGCAGCACCCGCCGGGGTGGGAACACCGGGGAGCTGTTTTTT; CDR3: CSTRRGGNTGELFF
D: NA; size: NA; J: TRBJ2-1; length: 13; V: TRBV6-4; DNA: TGTGCCAGCGCTGGTCAGGAAGGCAATGAGCAGTTCTTC; CDR3: CASAGQEGNEQFF
D: NA; size: NA; J: TRBJ2-7; length: 11; V: TRBV29-1; DNA: TGCAGCGTTGGGCAAGAGGACGAGCAGTACTTC; CDR3: CSVGQEDEQYF
D: TRBD1; size: NA; J: TRBJ1-4; length: 18; V: TRBV3-1; DNA: TGTGCCAGCGCACCGACAGGGGCCACCAGTGCAACTAATGAAAAACTGTTTTTT; CDR3: CASAPTGATSATNEKLFF
D: NA; size: NA; J: TRBJ2-1; length: 14; V: TRBV5-1; DNA: TGCGCCAGCAGCTTACGGCTCTCCTACAATGAGCAGTTCTTC; CDR3: CASSLRLSYNEQFF
D: TRBD1; size: NA; J: TRBJ1-2; length: 15; V: TRBV7-9; DNA: TGTGCCAGCAGCTTACAAGACAGGGGTGGTTATGGCTACACCTTC; CDR3: CASSLQDRGGYGYTF
D: NA; size: once; J: TRBJ1-1; length: 14; V: TRBV5-6; DNA: TGTGCCAGCAGCTTGATTCAGTTGAACACTGAAGCTTTCTTT; CDR3: CASSLIQLNTEAFF
D: TRBD1; size: few; J: TRBJ1-2; length: 13; V: TRBV6-1; DNA: TGTGCCAGCAGTACAGGGGCGGGCTATGGCTACACCTTC; CDR3: CASSTGAGYGYTF
D: NA; size: once; J: TRBJ1-6; length: 14; V: TRBV12-3/TRBV12-4; DNA: TGTGCCAGCAACCCCCGGGGGGGTAATTCACCCCTCCACTTT; CDR3: CASNPRGGNSPLHF
D: TRBD1; size: NA; J: TRBJ1-4; length: 13; V: TRBV14; DNA: TGTGCCAGCAGCCTACAGGGGAATGAAAAACTGTTTTTT; CDR3: CASSLQGNEKLFF
D: TRBD2; size: NA; J: TRBJ2-3; length: 15; V: TRBV5-4; DNA: TGTGCCAGCAGCGAGACTAGCGGGCTCACAGATACGCAGTATTTT; CDR3: CASSETSGLTDTQYF
D: NA; size: NA; J: TRBJ2-1; length: 14; V: TRBV5-1; DNA: TGCGCCAGCACCGGCAGGAGCTCCTACAATGAGCAGTTCTTC; CDR3: CASTGRSSYNEQFF
D: NA; size: NA; J: TRBJ1-2; length: 14; V: TRBV20-1; DNA: TGCAGTGCTAACCCACCCGCGCCCAACTATGGCTACACCTTC; CDR3: CSANPPAPNYGYTF
D: TRBD2; size: NA; J: TRBJ2-5; length: 13; V: TRBV3-1; DNA: TGTGCCACCTCTAGCGGGGGGGCAGAGACCCAGTACTTC; CDR3: CATSSGGAETQYF
D: NA; size: NA; J: TRBJ2-5; length: 17; V: TRBV28; DNA: TGTGCCAGCAGTTTAGGTAGTGCGGCTCGGGGATTAGAGACCCAGTACTTC; CDR3: CASSLGSAARGLETQYF
D: NA; size: NA; J: TRBJ1-2; length: 14; V: TRBV3-1; DNA: TGTGCCAGCAGCCGACTCGGCCCTAACTATGGCTACACCTTC; CDR3: CASSRLGPNYGYTF
D: NA; size: NA; J: TRBJ1-2; length: 14; V: TRBV7-9; DNA: TGTGCCAGCAGCTCGAATTGGGACGGCTATGGCTACACCTTC; CDR3: CASSSNWDGYGYTF
D: NA; size: NA; J: TRBJ1-2; length: 12; V: TRBV6-5; DNA: TGTGCCAGCAGACAGGGAAACTATGGCTACACCTTC; CDR3: CASRQGNYGYTF
D: TRBD1; size: NA; J: TRBJ1-1; length: 16; V: TRBV27; DNA: TGTGCCAGCAGGGACAGGGGTCCCGATACGAACACTGAAGCTTTCTTT; CDR3: CASRDRGPDTNTEAFF
D: TRBD1; size: NA; J: TRBJ2-7; length: 14; V: TRBV20-1; DNA: TGCAGTGCTGAGGGGGGACAGGGGGAATACGAGCAGTACTTC; CDR3: CSAEGGQGEYEQYF
D: NA; size: NA; J: TRBJ2-2; length: 18; V: TRBV19; DNA: TGTGCCAGTCGAAGAGCGGGCACCGGGACTTTTAACACCGGGGAGCTGTTTTTT; CDR3: CASRRAGTGTFNTGELFF